This TCR beta chain was sequenced during a study of OX40 agonist ivuxolimab in advanced cancers. Whole-study context: Every 2 weeks, patients received ivuxolimab intravenously, dosed at 0.01 to 10 mg/kg. Whole-study findings and limits: At 0.1 to 3.0 mg/kg and by week 6, CD4+ and CD8+ T cells in the blood had expanded clonally. Some nonresponders also had low normalized T-cell clonal expansion.

The CDR3 has 12 amino acids. Per germline, CDR1 MDHEN and CDR2 SYDVKM. Between the trimmed V and J ends, which lost 4 bases and 3 bases, there was a span of 6 bases. Only in-frame clones appear in the TCRdb table, and some are missing; sequencing was by immunoSEQ multiplex PCR. The table records 55,000 to 75,000 clones, 92% of them present only once. Note on this clone: The antigen remains unidentified.

This TCR was sampled from an adult with an advanced solid tumor such as melanoma, head and neck, liver or kidney cancer. The source was CD4+ or CD8+ T cells sorted from blood, collected in a trial of the OX40 agonist ivuxolimab. This chain joins TRBV28 and TRBJ1-1; a possible D gene is TRBD1 (5 bases). The CDR3 reads CASSSTDTEAFF. The DNA of the CDR3 is TGTGCCAGCAGTTCGACAGACACTGAAGCTTTCTTT.